One sample yielded the 9 T cell receptor beta chains listed below, sequenced in a study of T cell responses to AZD1222 COVID-19 vaccine. Measured with immunoSEQ multiplex PCR; TCRdb has only the in-frame clones, and not every one. The table lists 84,000 or so clones, about 85% of them singletons. The source material was peripheral blood, sampled on day 0 of AZD1222 vaccination. The receptors derive from an adult in good health.

The rearrangement links TRBV7-6 to TRBJ2-2, with D unresolved. The CDR3 consists of 12 residues. Germline CDR1 is SGHVS and CDR2 is FNYEAQ. V lost 3 bases and J lost 2, with 1 base in between. The CDR3, as DNA: TGTGCCAGCAGCTTTAACACCGGGGAGCTGTTTTTT. This encodes CASSFNTGELFF.

The chain links TRBV30 to TRBJ2-5; 9 nucleotides agree with TRBD2. The CDR3 has 13 residues. With 3 bases clipped from V and 7 bases from J, the junction kept 6 bases outside the gene matches. Germline V lookup: CDR1 GTSNPN, CDR2 SVGIG (reference sequence). In DNA, the CDR3 is TGTGCCTGGAGGCGGGAGGGCCCCGGGACCCAGTACTTC. Its translation is CAWRREGPGTQYF.

This sequence joins TRBV7-3 and TRBJ2-3; 12 bases match TRBD1. Germline trimming cut 3 bases from V and 4 bases from J; bases unmatched to any gene: 5. Germline lookup yields CDR1 SGHTA and CDR2 FQGTGA. This CDR3 spans 16 amino acids. The DNA for the CDR3 is TGTGCCAGCAGCTTGGGACAGGGGGCGCCTGCAGATACGCAGTATTTT. This sequence encodes CASSLGQGAPADTQYF.

The rearrangement uses TRBV6-5 and TRBJ1-2, with no clear D. Looked up from germline, CDR1 is MNHEY and CDR2 is SVGAGI. V was clipped by 2 bases and J by 5 bases, with 3 bases between them. The CDR3 is 11 amino acids. The CDR3 DNA is TGTGCCAGCAGTTACGGGTATGGCTACACCTTC. Amino acids: CASSYGYGYTF.

The CDR3 loop is CASSAGEGQPQHF. The CDR3 coding sequence is TGCGCCAGCAGTGCCGGGGAGGGGCAGCCCCAGCATTTT. The chain has TRBV10-1 and TRBJ1-5; D might be TRBD1 (5 bases). The CDR3 loop spans 13 amino acids. Looked up from germline, CDR1 is WNHNN and CDR2 is SYGVQD (reference sequence). The V end was cut by 4 bases, the J end by 7 bases, with 11 bases between.

The V gene is TRBV7-3, the J gene TRBJ2-1, with a possible D match to TRBD1 (5 bases). Germline lookup yields CDR1 SGHTA and CDR2 FQGTGA. This CDR3 comprises 13 residues. The V end was cut by 0 bases, the J end by 7 bases, with 7 bases between. CDR3 amino acids: CASSLTRGNEQFF. As DNA, the CDR3 is TGTGCCAGCAGCTTAACTAGGGGTAATGAGCAGTTCTTC.

The genes are TRBV6-1 and TRBJ1-1; tentatively, D is TRBD1 (6 bases). The CDR3 runs to 17 residues. Between the trimmed V and J ends, which lost 0 bases and 3 bases, there was a span of 17 bases. CDR1 is MNHNS and CDR2 is SASEGT in the germline V gene. The DNA of the CDR3 is TGTGCCAGCAGTGAAGCACTCATACAGGGACTCTACACTGAAGCTTTCTTT. Its protein is CASSEALIQGLYTEAFF.

This clone is a singleton in its sample. The chain joins TRBV12-3 or TRBV12-4 to TRBJ2-7; D may be TRBD1 (6 bases). This CDR3 spans 12 amino acids. The germline V and J ends were trimmed by 6 bases and 6 bases, with 12 bases remaining between them. The CDR3 nucleotides are TGTGCCAGCAGGGCAGGGGAACGCGAGCAGTACTTC. This codes for CASRAGEREQYF.

This clone appeared a single time. J is TRBJ2-7 and V is TRBV3-1 (or the pseudogene TRBV3-2); D gene uncertain. The CDR3 spans 15 residues. V lost 0 bases to trimming and J lost 5 bases, with 14 bases between them. Germline V gene lookup returns CDR1 LGHDT and CDR2 YNNKEL (reference sequence). The CDR3 region has the DNA TGTGCCAGCAGCCAAGATCTCCCTAGGGCCCACGAGCAGTACTTC. Protein product: CASSQDLPRAHEQYF.